The TCR beta chain under discussion was sequenced for a study of T cell repertoires in cytomegalovirus infection. Study at large: Carrying CMV and the relevant HLA type showed in public TCR beta signatures.

This clonotype occurred many times. Its matching antigen is unknown. TCRdb re-analysed the reads in MiXCR, keeping a single row per CDR3 protein. This sample carries some 280,000 distinct CDR3 sequences, 12% to 15% of them seen once, and the ten largest clones take roughly 8.9%. The CDR3 runs 13 residues. Germline-derived CDR1 and CDR2 are SGHNT and YENEEA. The germline V and J ends were trimmed by 0 bases and 8 bases, with 7 bases remaining between them. General study findings and limits: The ex vivo response showed dominance by HLA-C-restricted CMV-specific TCR beta clonotypes. Carriage of CMV together with the relevant HLA was identifiable through cumulative public TCR beta family frequency.

This sequence joins TRBV11-3 and TRBJ2-2; D is unclear. The sequence derives from a human donor in good health (CMV status not recorded). Some clones in this sample may be carry-over from other donors' samples. The sample consisted of PBMCs. The CDR3 sequence: CASSLDQPGELFF. The CDR3 DNA reads TGTGCCAGCAGCTTAGATCAACCGGGGGAGCTGTTTTTT.